This TCR beta chain was profiled in a study of control samples from healthy donors and cancer patients. The V segment lost 2 bases and the J segment 5 bases; nucleotides outside the gene matches: 2. The CDR3 runs to 15 residues. Germline CDR1 and CDR2: MNHNS and SASEGT. Assay: immunoSEQ multiplex PCR; the TCRdb copy retains only in-frame clones and omits some. The table shows about 100,000 clones, with over 85% occurring only once. The material sequenced was blood. The gene calls are TRBV6-1 and TRBJ2-1; TRBD2 matches 11 bases. The receptor was derived from a man aged 18-30 years in good health. CDR3 DNA sequence: TGTGCCAGCAGTGAACCGGGACTAGCGGACAATGAGCAGTTCTTC. Translating gives CASSEPGLADNEQFF.